This TCR beta chain derives from a study of T cell repertoires in cytomegalovirus infection. Study-wide background: Indications of both CMV infection and matching HLA type were provided by public TCR beta signatures.

TCRdb used MiXCR to reprocess the reads, holding one entry per CDR3 protein. Of about 180,000 distinct CDR3 sequences in the sample, about a sixth are singletons; the top ten hold under 30%. CDR3 length: 16 amino acids. Germline loops: CDR1 SGHTA, CDR2 FQGNSA. The J segment lost 5 bases and the V segment lost 4 bases, leaving 8 bases of the junction unmatched. Study findings and constraints: Cumulative frequency of public TCR beta families picked out carriers of CMV plus the relevant HLA. Across the ex vivo response, the dominant clonotypes were HLA-C-restricted CMV-specific TCR beta clonotypes.

This clonotype was found a few times. Its antigen is not identified. Sequenced: CD8+ T cells from PBMCs. This TCR was sampled from a human donor in good health (CMV status not recorded). Some clones in this sample may be carry-over from other donors' samples. V usage is TRBV7-2 and J usage is TRBJ2-3; 11 positions match TRBD1. The CDR3 here is CASSSVGQGERDTQYF. The CDR3 region has the DNA TGTGCCAGCAGCTCAGTGGGACAGGGGGAGAGAGATACGCAGTATTTT. Looking up the rest from reference TRBV7-2 and TRBJ2-3 gives the full variable domain: GAGVSQSPSNKVTEKGKDVELRCDPISGHTALYWYRQSLGQGLEFLIYFQGNSAPDKSGLPSDRFSAERTGGSVSTLTIQRTQQEDSAVYLCASSSVGQGERDTQYFGPGTRLTVL.